The 7 T cell receptor beta chains presented below share a single source sample, sequenced in a study of T cells expressing NK-cell markers. TCRdb reanalyzed the 5' RACE reads and collapses them to one entry per CDR3 protein, without DNA. The sample has around 180,000 distinct CDR3 sequences. The sample taken for sequencing was blood T cells: a sorted CD56 or NKG2C T cell subset, CD4+ or CD8+ T cells, or bulk PBMC T cells (not recorded which). The receptors stem from a man between 18 and 69 years old in good health.

The chain joins TRBV12-5 to TRBJ1-2; TCRdb's D gene call, TRBD1, goes unchecked for lack of DNA. CDR3 length: 13 residues. CDR1 is LGHNT and CDR2 is FRNRAP in the germline V gene. CDR3 sequence reads: CASGLSPPTGYTF.

The V gene is TRBV6-1, the J gene TRBJ1-1; without DNA, the TCRdb call of TRBD1 cannot be checked. This CDR3 comprises 14 residues. Germline values: CDR1 MNHNS, CDR2 SASEGT. Here the CDR3 reads CASRTSSEGTEAFF.

This chain connects TRBV5-6 to TRBJ2-2; the TCRdb D gene call, TRBD1, has no DNA to confirm it. The CDR3 is made up of 16 amino acids. Germline V CDR1 and CDR2: SGHDT, YYEEEE. The CDR3 sequence is CASSPWGPGGTGELFF.

The CDR3 here is CASSLGQGQETQYF. This rearrangement joins TRBV7-8 to TRBJ2-5; TCRdb reports TRBD1, a call that lacks DNA to check it against. The germline V gene has CDR1 SGHVS and CDR2 FQNEAQ. The CDR3 sequence is 14 residues long.

The chain is built from TRBV20-1 and TRBJ2-1; TCRdb's D call, TRBD2, is unchecked because there is no DNA. Germline V gene sequence: CDR1 DFQATT, CDR2 SNEGSKA (reference sequence). The CDR3 is made up of 17 amino acids. This chain's CDR3 is CSAPGTSLRARYNDQFF.

This rearrangement joins TRBV6-6 to TRBJ1-6. The CDR3 extends over 11 amino acids. Per the germline V gene, CDR1 is MNHNY and CDR2 is SVGAGI (reference sequence). The CDR3 sequence: CASSYNLPLHF.

V gene TRBV2 combines with J gene TRBJ1-5. The CDR3 totals 14 residues. Germline CDR1 is SNHLY and CDR2 is FYNNEI. CDR3 in amino acids: CASSEGVGNQPQHF.